What follows are 27 T cell receptor beta chains derived from one specimen sequenced in a study of cytomegalovirus exposure and HLA in healthy donors. The PCR was carried out with 60 Vbeta primers and 13 Jbeta primers. TCRdb's table, derived via immunoSEQ multiplex PCR, lists solely in-frame clones and lacks some. The table includes approximately 120,000 clones, approximately 70% detected once. Sample: PBMCs. Every receptor here comes from a man aged 35 to 55 in good health and CMV-seronegative.

This chain uses TRBV7-2 with TRBJ1-1; the D gene is possibly TRBD1 (6 bases). The V end lost 1 base, the J end lost 5 bases, and 11 bases lay between the germline ends. The length of the CDR3 is 14 residues. CDR1 and CDR2 from the germline V gene are SGHTA and FQGNSA. CDR3 in DNA: TGTGCCAGCAGCTTAGAGGGGGTTTTTACTGAAGCTTTCTTT. Translated: CASSLEGVFTEAFF. Drawing the rest from reference TRBV7-2 and TRBJ1-1, the complete variable domain is GAGVSQSPSNKVTEKGKDVELRCDPISGHTALYWYRQSLGQGLEFLIYFQGNSAPDKSGLPSDRFSAERTGGSVSTLTIQRTQQEDSAVYLCASSLEGVFTEAFFGQGTRLTVV.

The chain employs TRBV7-2 and TRBJ2-5; the D gene is possibly TRBD2 (5 bases). Germline-derived CDR1 and CDR2 are SGHTA and FQGNSA. V lost 0 bases to trimming and J lost 7 bases, with 9 bases between them. The length of the CDR3 is 13 residues. This CDR3 reads CASSLALEGTQYF. The DNA of the CDR3 is TGTGCCAGCAGCTTAGCGCTCGAGGGGACCCAGTACTTC.

The chain couples TRBV11-2 to TRBJ2-1, with 15 bases that match TRBD2. Germline V gives CDR1 SGHAT, CDR2 FQNNGV. The ends lost 6 bases at V and 8 bases at J; junction bases unmatched: 5. The CDR3 consists of 15 residues. The CDR3 DNA reads as TGTGCCAGCAGGTTGGGGACTAGCGGGGGGCATGAGCAGTTCTTC. Translating gives CASRLGTSGGHEQFF.

The chain carries TRBV5-6 and TRBJ1-1; D not resolved. CDR1 SGHDT and CDR2 YYEEEE come from the germline V gene. This CDR3 has 16 amino acids. Trimming took off 3 bases at V and 6 bases at J, with 21 bases between the two ends. CDR3 DNA: TGTGCCAGCAGCTCCTCCCGACTGATTATGATGGCTGAAGCTTTCTTT. Amino acid sequence: CASSSSRLIMMAEAFF.

The V and J genes are TRBV19 and TRBJ2-3; 13 nucleotides match TRBD2. The CDR3 is 15 residues long. With 10 bases clipped from V and 9 bases from J, the junction kept 13 bases outside the gene matches. Germline V gene sequence: CDR1 LNHDA, CDR2 SQIVND (reference sequence). The CDR3 sequence is CATKPPGTSGATQYF. The CDR3 nucleotides are TGTGCCACTAAACCTCCGGGGACTAGCGGGGCCACGCAGTATTTT. The full variable domain, completed using reference TRBV19 and TRBJ2-3, is DGGITQSPKYLFRKEGQNVTLSCEQNLNHDAMYWYRQDPGQGLRLIYYSQIVNDFQKGDIAEGYSVSREKKESFPLTVTSAQKNPTAFYLCATKPPGTSGATQYFGPGTRLTVL.

V and J are TRBV4-1 and TRBJ1-6; TRBD1 might be the D (5 bases). The germline V and J ends were trimmed by 1 base and 8 bases, with 12 bases remaining between them. The germline CDR1 and CDR2 sequences are MGHRA and YSYEKL. The CDR3 contains 15 residues. This CDR3 reads CASSQVPRGDSPLHF. The DNA for the CDR3 is TGCGCCAGCAGCCAAGTACCCCGGGGGGATTCACCCCTCCACTTT.

This clone occurred many times. The chain employs TRBV11-3 and TRBJ2-1; 14 bases are a match to TRBD2. Trimming cost V 6 bases and J 1 base; bases outside gene matches: 5. The CDR3 loop spans 17 amino acids. Germline-derived CDR1 and CDR2 are SGHNT and YENEEA. CDR3 coding DNA: TGTGCCAGCAGTTTGACTAGCGGGGGGGGGTCCTACAATGAGCAGTTCTTC. Translating gives CASSLTSGGGSYNEQFF.

The rearrangement uses TRBV7-2 and TRBJ1-5; D might be TRBD1 (6 bases). V was shortened by 7 bases and J by 9 bases, with 16 bases between the two germline ends. There are 13 residues in the CDR3. Germline CDR1 reads SGHTA; CDR2 reads FQGNSA. Here the CDR3 reads CASNGQPGWPQHF. CDR3 bases: TGTGCCAGCAACGGACAGCCTGGGTGGCCCCAGCATTTT.

The chain is built from TRBV5-6 and TRBJ2-7; no clear D. Trimming stripped 4 bases from V and 3 bases from J, with 17 bases between. Germline-derived CDR1 and CDR2 are SGHDT and YYEEEE. The CDR3 contains 15 residues. DNA of the CDR3: TGTGCCAGCAGCAGCTCTCTAGTATTTCGCTACGAGCAGTACTTC. Protein: CASSSSLVFRYEQYF.

This clone was observed a few times. CDR3 DNA: TGTGCCACCTCGGACAGTTTGACGGAAAAACTGTTTTTT. Its protein is CATSDSLTEKLFF. The chain recombines TRBV10-3 with TRBJ1-4, with D perhaps matching TRBD1 (6 bases). Germline values: CDR1 ENHRY, CDR2 SYGVKD. V dropped 10 bases and J dropped 8 bases, with 17 bases sitting between them. The length of the CDR3 is 13 residues.

V is TRBV25-1 and J is TRBJ1-2; no reliable D call. Germline values: CDR1 MGHDK, CDR2 SYGVNS. V was pared by 8 bases and J by 10 bases, with 11 bases between. The CDR3 sequence is 10 residues long. The CDR3 here is CASSVCDYTF. CDR3 coding DNA: TGTGCCAGCTCCGTGTGCGACTACACCTTC.

The V gene is TRBV29-1, the J gene TRBJ2-3, with a possible D match to TRBD1 (5 bases). From germline, CDR1 is SQVTM and CDR2 ANQGSEA. The germline V and J ends were trimmed by 4 bases and 1 base, with 12 bases remaining between them. CDR3 length: 14 amino acids. In nucleotides, the CDR3 is TGCAGCGTTGGGCAGGGTCAGGGCACAGATACGCAGTATTTT. It encodes CSVGQGQGTDTQYF.

This clone showed up just once. The CDR3 bases are TGCGCCAGCAGCCCGTGGGGTCTTGGGACTACCCTCCACTTT. Its protein product is CASSPWGLGTTLHF. The chain couples TRBV5-1 to TRBJ1-6; D is perhaps TRBD1 (5 bases). V lost 4 bases and J lost 14, with 19 bases in between. Germline V gives CDR1 SGHRS, CDR2 YFSETQ. The CDR3 runs to 14 residues.

The chain joins TRBV9 to TRBJ2-1; TRBD2 matches 10 bases. V shed 0 bases and J 7 bases; nucleotides not matched to a gene: 10. The CDR3 covers 17 residues. Germline CDR1 reads SGDLS; CDR2 reads YYNGEE. The CDR3 sequence: CASSVDASGGARNEQFF. Here the CDR3 DNA reads TGTGCCAGCAGCGTAGACGCCAGCGGGGGGGCGCGAAATGAGCAGTTCTTC. Full variable domain (outside the CDR3, taken from reference TRBV9 and TRBJ2-1): DSGVTQTPKHLITATGQRVTLRCSPRSGDLSVYWYQQSLDQGLQFLIQYYNGEERAKGNILERFSAQQFPDLHSELNLSSLELGDSALYFCASSVDASGGARNEQFFGPGTRLTVL.

This sequence joins TRBV9 and TRBJ1-1; 8 bases agree with TRBD1. The germline V gene has CDR1 SGDLS and CDR2 YYNGEE. The V gene end was trimmed by 4 bases and the J gene end by 8 bases; junction bases not matched to a gene: 10. This CDR3 is 14 amino acids long. This CDR3 is CASSPRTGKGEAFF. CDR3 nucleotide sequence: TGTGCCAGCAGCCCAAGGACAGGGAAGGGAGAAGCTTTCTTT.

J is TRBJ2-7 and V is TRBV11-1; 11 bases align to TRBD1. Germline CDR1 reads SGHAT; CDR2 reads FQDESV (reference sequence). The CDR3 length is 15 residues. Unmatched junction bases numbered 7, after V lost 5 bases and J lost 4 bases. CDR3 amino acids: CASSQPGQGAYEQYF. The CDR3 DNA sequence: TGTGCCAGCAGCCAACCCGGACAGGGGGCGTACGAGCAGTACTTC.

The V call is TRBV29-1, the J call TRBJ2-1, with 8 bases matching TRBD2. V shed 6 bases and J 2 bases; nucleotides not matched to a gene: 3. Germline V lookup: CDR1 SQVTM, CDR2 ANQGSEA. This CDR3 is 13 amino acids long. Here the CDR3 DNA reads TGCAGCGTCAAGCGGGGGACCTACAATGAGCAGTTCTTC. Protein product: CSVKRGTYNEQFF.

This clone was found a few times. The chain is built from TRBV4-1 and TRBJ2-2; the match to TRBD1 covers 9 bases. Per the germline V gene, CDR1 is MGHRA and CDR2 is YSYEKL. The CDR3 is 19 residues long. Losses at the gene ends were 2 bases for V and 5 bases for J; bases not matched to a gene: 15. DNA for the CDR3: TGCGCCAGCAGCCAATCCCATCCCGGGACAGGGTTTGGAACCGGGGAGCTGTTTTTT. The encoded protein is CASSQSHPGTGFGTGELFF.

On this clone: Compared with germline, one end of the junction differs, possibly owing to a read error. CDR3 DNA sequence: TGTGCCAGCAGCCCAGGGGGCCCCTATGGCTACCCCTTC. As protein: CASSPGGPYGYPF. The V call is TRBV9, the J call TRBJ1-2; 8 bases fit TRBD1. The CDR3 consists of 13 residues. Germline CDR1 reads SGDLS; CDR2 reads YYNGEE.

This clone was seen just once. J is TRBJ1-2 and V is TRBV4-3; unclear D gene. Germline V CDR1 and CDR2: LGHNA, YSLEER. The CDR3 contains 16 residues. V was clipped by 0 bases and J by 1 base, with 12 bases between them. The CDR3 DNA is TGCGCCAGCAGCCAAGAGTCAACTACGGTTAACTATGGCTACACCTTC. Encoded protein: CASSQESTTVNYGYTF.

The rearrangement links TRBV5-1 to TRBJ2-7; possibly TRBD1 for D (5 bases). V lost 1 base, J lost 2 bases, and 10 bases lay in between. Per germline, CDR1 SGHRS and CDR2 YFSETQ. This CDR3 region has 14 residues. The CDR3 loop reads CASSLSPGPYEQYF. The CDR3 DNA is TGCGCCAGCAGCTTGAGCCCAGGGCCCTACGAGCAGTACTTC.

This chain connects TRBV4-3 to TRBJ1-5; TRBD1 matches at 9 bases. Per germline, CDR1 LGHNA and CDR2 YSLEER. The CDR3 totals 19 residues. After removal of 0 bases from V and 0 bases from J, the junction contained 9 bases not matched to a gene. CDR3: CASSQDRDRVGDSNQPQHF. The CDR3 DNA reads as TGCGCCAGCAGCCAAGACCGGGACAGGGTAGGCGATAGCAATCAGCCCCAGCATTTT.

Written as DNA, the CDR3 is TGTGCCAGCTCACCAGGATCGGGGGTTTCCTACAATGAGCAGTTCTTC. The encoded protein is CASSPGSGVSYNEQFF. This chain connects TRBV18 to TRBJ2-1; tentatively, D is TRBD2 (6 bases). Germline V gene data show CDR1 as KGHSH and CDR2 as LQKENI. The germline V and J ends were trimmed by 2 bases and 1 base, with 12 bases remaining between them. This CDR3 has 16 residues.

The chain recombines TRBV9 with TRBJ1-2; D is perhaps TRBD1 (5 bases). Trimming removed 5 bases from V and 8 bases from J, with 16 bases in between. This CDR3 comprises 13 residues. Per the germline V gene, CDR1 is SGDLS and CDR2 is YYNGEE. Here the CDR3 reads CASSLRDFGGYTF. CDR3 nucleotide sequence: TGTGCCAGCAGTCTCAGGGACTTTGGAGGCTACACCTTC. Based on the CDR3 plus reference TRBV9 and TRBJ1-2, the full variable domain is DSGVTQTPKHLITATGQRVTLRCSPRSGDLSVYWYQQSLDQGLQFLIQYYNGEERAKGNILERFSAQQFPDLHSELNLSSLELGDSALYFCASSLRDFGGYTFGSGTRLTVV.

The gene calls are TRBV9 and TRBJ2-7, with 10 bases fitting TRBD2. With V trimmed by 0 bases and J by 3 bases, 6 bases remained unmatched. This CDR3 comprises 16 residues. The germline CDR1 and CDR2 sequences are SGDLS and YYNGEE. The CDR3 here is CASSVEGSGGYYEQYF. The CDR3 DNA is TGTGCCAGCAGCGTAGAAGGTAGCGGGGGGTACTACGAGCAGTACTTC.

The rearrangement links TRBV18 to TRBJ2-5; no firm D call. CDR1 KGHSH and CDR2 LQKENI come from the germline V gene. The CDR3 runs to 13 residues. V lost 3 bases and J lost 1, with 6 bases in between. CDR3 DNA sequence: TGTGCCAGCTCACCGTATATCCAAGAGACCCAGTACTTC. This gives the protein CASSPYIQETQYF.

V gene TRBV10-3 combines with J gene TRBJ1-1; 8 positions match TRBD1. The junction had 8 bases not matched to a gene; V was cut back by 6 bases and J by 5 bases. The germline V gene encodes CDR1 ENHRY and CDR2 SYGVKD. The CDR3 consists of 14 residues. The CDR3 DNA reads TGTGCCATCAGCGCTACAGGGGGGGAGACTGAAGCTTTCTTT. Its protein product is CAISATGGETEAFF.